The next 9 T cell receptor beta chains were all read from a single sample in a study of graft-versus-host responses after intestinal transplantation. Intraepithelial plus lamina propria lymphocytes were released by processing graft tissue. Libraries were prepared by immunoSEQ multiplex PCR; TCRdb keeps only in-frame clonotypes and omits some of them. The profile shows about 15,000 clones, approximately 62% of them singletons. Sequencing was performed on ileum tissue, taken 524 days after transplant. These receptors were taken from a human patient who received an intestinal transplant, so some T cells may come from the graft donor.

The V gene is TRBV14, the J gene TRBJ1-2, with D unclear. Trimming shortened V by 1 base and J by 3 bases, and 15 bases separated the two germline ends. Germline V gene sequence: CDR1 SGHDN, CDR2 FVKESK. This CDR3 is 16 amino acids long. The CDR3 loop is CASSQVARSHYYGYTF. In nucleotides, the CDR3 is TGTGCCAGCAGCCAAGTAGCAAGGAGCCACTACTATGGCTACACCTTC. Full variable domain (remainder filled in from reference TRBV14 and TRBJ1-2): EAGVTQFPSHSVIEKGQTVTLRCDPISGHDNLYWYRRVMGKEIKFLLHFVKESKQDESGMPNNRFLAERTGGTYSTLKVQPAELEDSGVYFCASSQVARSHYYGYTFGSGTRLTVV.

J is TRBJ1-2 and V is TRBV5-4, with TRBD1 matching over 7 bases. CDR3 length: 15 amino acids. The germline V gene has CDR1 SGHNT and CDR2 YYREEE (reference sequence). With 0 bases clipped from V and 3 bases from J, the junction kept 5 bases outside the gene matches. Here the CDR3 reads CASSLGQGADYGYTF. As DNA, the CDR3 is TGTGCCAGCAGCTTGGGACAGGGTGCCGACTATGGCTACACCTTC.

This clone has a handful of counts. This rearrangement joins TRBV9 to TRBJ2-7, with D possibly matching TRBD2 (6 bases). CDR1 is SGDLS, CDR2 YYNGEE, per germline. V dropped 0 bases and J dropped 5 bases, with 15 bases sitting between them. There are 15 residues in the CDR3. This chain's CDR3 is CASSVGTISLHEQYF. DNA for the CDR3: TGTGCCAGCAGCGTAGGGACTATCTCCCTCCACGAGCAGTACTTC.

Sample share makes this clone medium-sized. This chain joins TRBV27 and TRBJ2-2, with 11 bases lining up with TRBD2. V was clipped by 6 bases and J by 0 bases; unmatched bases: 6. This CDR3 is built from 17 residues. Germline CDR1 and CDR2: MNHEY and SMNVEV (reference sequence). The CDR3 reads CASSITSGGPNTGELFF. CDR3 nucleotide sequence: TGTGCCAGCAGCATTACTAGCGGGGGACCGAACACCGGGGAGCTGTTTTTT.

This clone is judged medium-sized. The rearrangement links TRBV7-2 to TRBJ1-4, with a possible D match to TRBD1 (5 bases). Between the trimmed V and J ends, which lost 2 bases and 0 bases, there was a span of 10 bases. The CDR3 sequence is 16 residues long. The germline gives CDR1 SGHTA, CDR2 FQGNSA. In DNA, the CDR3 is TGTGCCAGCAGCTTACGGACACCAGCAACTAATGAAAAACTGTTTTTT. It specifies CASSLRTPATNEKLFF.

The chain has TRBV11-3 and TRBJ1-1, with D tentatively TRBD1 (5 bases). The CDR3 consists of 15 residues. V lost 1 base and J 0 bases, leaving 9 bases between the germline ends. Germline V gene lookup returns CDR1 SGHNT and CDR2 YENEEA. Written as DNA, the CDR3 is TGTGCCAGCAGCTTAGGAATGACAGTGAACACTGAAGCTTTCTTT. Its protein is CASSLGMTVNTEAFF.

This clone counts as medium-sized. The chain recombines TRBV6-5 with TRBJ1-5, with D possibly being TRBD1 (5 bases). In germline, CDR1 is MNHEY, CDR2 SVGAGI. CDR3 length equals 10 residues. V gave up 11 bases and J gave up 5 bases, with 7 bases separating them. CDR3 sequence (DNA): TGTGCCGCGGGGGATCAGCCCCAGCATTTT. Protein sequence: CAAGDQPQHF.

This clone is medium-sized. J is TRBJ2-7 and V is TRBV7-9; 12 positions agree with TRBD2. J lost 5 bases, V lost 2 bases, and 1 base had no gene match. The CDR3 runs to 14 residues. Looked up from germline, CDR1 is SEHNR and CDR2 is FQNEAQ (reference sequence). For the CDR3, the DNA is TGTGCCAGCAGCTTAACTAGCGGGGGGAACGAGCAGTACTTC. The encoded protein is CASSLTSGGNEQYF.

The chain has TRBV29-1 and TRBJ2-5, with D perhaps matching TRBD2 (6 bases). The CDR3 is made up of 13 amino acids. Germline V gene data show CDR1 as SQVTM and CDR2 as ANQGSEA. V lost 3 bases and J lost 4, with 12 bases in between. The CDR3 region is CSVDIGGLETQYF. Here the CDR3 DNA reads TGCAGCGTTGATATAGGAGGGCTAGAGACCCAGTACTTC.